This TCR beta chain was identified in a study of patients and donors after allogeneic stem cell transplantation. CDR3 length: 15 residues. The germline V and J ends were trimmed by 2 bases and 1 base, with 10 bases remaining between them. Germline V lookup: CDR1 SGHTS, CDR2 YDEGEE. One entry per CDR3 protein, called by TCRdb with MiXCR from the RT-PCR reads. The table records approximately 430,000 distinct CDR3 sequences, 16% of them present only once. The source material was blood, either unsorted or a sorted T cell fraction (not recorded which). This TCR was recovered from a human donor who was either an allogeneic HSCT recipient or a stem cell or donor lymphocyte infusion donor (not recorded which). It is not recorded whose cells these are; they may come from a transplant donor. J is TRBJ2-4 and V is TRBV5-8; D is unresolved. This CDR3 is CASSLPGLAKNIQYF. DNA of the CDR3: TGTGCCAGCAGCTTACCGGGCCTTGCCAAAAACATTCAGTACTTC.